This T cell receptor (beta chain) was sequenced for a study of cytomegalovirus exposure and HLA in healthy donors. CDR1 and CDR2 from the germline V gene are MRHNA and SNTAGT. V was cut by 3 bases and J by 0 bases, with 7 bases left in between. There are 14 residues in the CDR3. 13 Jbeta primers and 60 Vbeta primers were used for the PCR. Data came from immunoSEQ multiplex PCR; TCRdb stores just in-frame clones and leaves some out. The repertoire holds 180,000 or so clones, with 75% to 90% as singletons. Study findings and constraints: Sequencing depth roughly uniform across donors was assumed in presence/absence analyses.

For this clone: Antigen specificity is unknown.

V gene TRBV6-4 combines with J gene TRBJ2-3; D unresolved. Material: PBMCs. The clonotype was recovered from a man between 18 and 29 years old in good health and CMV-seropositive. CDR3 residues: CASSETGSTDTQYF. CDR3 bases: TGTGCCAGCAGTGAGACGGGTAGCACAGATACGCAGTATTTT.